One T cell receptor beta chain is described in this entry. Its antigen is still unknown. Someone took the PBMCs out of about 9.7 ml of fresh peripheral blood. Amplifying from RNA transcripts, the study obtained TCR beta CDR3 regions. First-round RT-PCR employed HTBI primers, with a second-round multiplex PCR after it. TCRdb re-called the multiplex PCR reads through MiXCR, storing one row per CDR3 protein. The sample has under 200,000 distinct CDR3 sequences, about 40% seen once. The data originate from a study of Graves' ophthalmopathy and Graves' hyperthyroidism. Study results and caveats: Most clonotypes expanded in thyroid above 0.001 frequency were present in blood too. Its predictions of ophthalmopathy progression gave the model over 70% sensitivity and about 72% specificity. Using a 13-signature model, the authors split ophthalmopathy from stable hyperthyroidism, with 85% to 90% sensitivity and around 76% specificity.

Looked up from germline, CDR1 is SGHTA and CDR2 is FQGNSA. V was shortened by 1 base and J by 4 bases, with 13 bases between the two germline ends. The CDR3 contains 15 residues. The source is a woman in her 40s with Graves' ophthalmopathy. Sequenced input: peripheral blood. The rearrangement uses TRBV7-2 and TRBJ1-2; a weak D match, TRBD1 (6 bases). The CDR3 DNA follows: TGTGCCAGCAGCTTAGTTACAACAGGGAGCTATGGCTACACCTTC. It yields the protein CASSLVTTGSYGYTF.